This record concerns one TCR beta chain sequence. Its antigen remains undetermined. No much larger clonotype is one base removed from it; base qualities were not supplied. Using the deep immunoSEQ assay, multiplex PCR amplified TCR CDR3 regions from genomic DNA. Extracted genomic DNA from each cell subset was spread evenly across all wells of several immunoSEQ 96-well plates, with each plate serving as a replicate. Each replicate PCR for sorted subsets received around 200 ng genomic DNA, equal to some 32,000 T cell genomes. Purified libraries were measured with a Qubit 3.0 fluorometer, size-checked on a Bioanalyzer 2100, and measured again with the KAPA Library Quantification kit. Each immunoSEQ 96-well plate was sequenced on its own single-read 150-cycle Illumina NextSeq 550 flow cell. Under the source paper's analysis protocol: Because only junctional sequences without quality scores were contained in the immunoSEQ output, filtering matching that applied to full-length reads could not be performed. Sequences were annotated with PyIR, a Python wrapper for IgBLAST v1.9, using IMGT germline references to assign V/J genes and CDR3. Any read was removed if the V/J assignment was weak (E-value above 1e-6), the CDR3 was missing, or the read contained stop codons, out-of-frame junctions, or ambiguous translated residues. V3J clonotypes were defined as sequences sharing an identical inferred V gene, J gene, and CDR3 amino acid sequence. The percentage overlap between two repertoires was calculated by dividing the number of shared unique clonotypes by the size of the smaller repertoire. Repertoire richness was assessed with RTK rarefaction, the Chao1 estimator, and Recon v2.1 estimates of unobserved clonotypes. Generation probabilities for all TCRbeta clonotypes obtained by the gDNA method from a handful of donors were computed using OLGA. TCRdb mirrors the immuneACCESS table, restricted to in-frame sequences. Some clones are absent from its copies; in checked studies, under half trace to an unresolved V gene, and the reason for the others is unknown. For V, J and clone size, that table is used; D and trimming come from the DNA. The sample table records roughly 2 million clones; approximately 95% of these occur just once. Together, the top ten hold 0.13% of the sample.

The data were obtained in a study of shared clonotypes between healthy human individuals (dated by TCRdb to the early 2020s). Regarding the complete study: The cohort comprised a couple of women and a few men aged 18 to 49 years. To increase sequencing depth and limit assay-specific biases, TCR repertoire library preparation and sequencing were carried out by different laboratories using diverse techniques. For each donor, CD4 naive and CD4 memory were each run on three plates, CD8 naive on two plates, and CD8 memory on one plate. Blood TCR repertoires of a handful of healthy adults were deeply sequenced to estimate repertoire size and the extent of clonotype sharing between individuals. Leukapheresis yielded between about 0.9 and 8.9 billion PBMCs per donor.

The V and J ends are trimmed by 1 base and 0 bases, leaving 10 bases between them. In the germline V gene, CDR1 corresponds to SGHDT and CDR2 to YYEEEE. Counted from cysteine to phenylalanine, this CDR3 has 15 amino acids. The CDR3 DNA has 45 bases and is translated from base 1. The donors were healthy, HIV-negative adults who had no recently reported acute infections or vaccinations. Every donor was a Caucasian adult living in Nashville, Tennessee, USA. Magnetic negative selection was used to enrich CD4+ T cells, after which naive cells were positively selected on CD45RA and the negative fraction became the memory subset. Blood was obtained by leukapheresis, after which PBMCs were separated by Ficoll-Histopaque density gradient centrifugation and cryopreserved in liquid nitrogen vapor phase. Purity and quantity of every magnetically sorted T cell population were checked by analytical flow cytometry. Each sorted fraction had its genomic DNA isolated and then quantified by UV absorbance on a Nanodrop 2000c.

Points the paper makes about the study in general: Compared with non-shared clonotypes, the clonotypes found in all four sorted-subset donors had higher generation probabilities. Naive subsets generally had larger estimated clonotype richness than memory subsets. Approximately 5% of naive CD4, 3.5% of naive CD8, 2% to 2.5% of memory CD4, and about 0.4% of memory CD8 clonotypes were shared across a few donors. Pairwise subsampling led to the expectation that sequencing depth would affect the degree of clonotype sharing among donors. Sampling was restricted to blood, and TCR repertoires in tissues likely differ from the TCR repertoires found in blood. The small number of donors limited the genetic and exposure-history diversity represented. Even with the large sequencing depth, rarefaction of the sorted-subset datasets indicated that sequencing was incomplete.

The specimen sequenced was naive CD4+ T cells sorted from blood. The cell subset or site tag for this specimen amounts to: CD45RA+ positively selected. The receptor was isolated from a man younger than 30 in good health. The rearrangement joined TRBV5-6 to TRBJ1-1; there is no confident call for the D gene. The CDR3 protein sequence reads: CASSLLGNMNTEAFF. The bases are TGTGCCAGCAGCTTGTTGGGTAACATGAACACTGAAGCTTTCTTT.